This T cell receptor beta chain originates from a study of cytomegalovirus exposure and HLA in healthy donors. Despite likely unrecorded immune exposures, the donors were nominally healthy at the time of sampling. V lost 5 bases and J lost 5, with 12 bases in between. There are 14 residues in the CDR3. Germline CDR1 and CDR2: SNHLY and FYNNEI. PCR amplification relied on 60 Vbeta primers (plus 13 Jbeta primers). The assay was immunoSEQ multiplex PCR, and TCRdb's table has in-frame clones only and misses some. The sample holds tens of thousands of clones, around three fifths seen once. This clone was observed a few times.

This TCR came from a man aged 25-45 years in good health and CMV-seronegative. Sequencing input: PBMCs. This chain joins TRBV2 and TRBJ1-4; D remains ambiguous. The CDR3 is CASSSRFLNEKLFF. As DNA, the CDR3 is TGTGCCAGCAGTTCCCGTTTTTTAAATGAAAAACTGTTTTTT.